This T cell receptor (beta chain) is drawn from a study of blood T cell repertoires in COVID-19. Seattle patient enrollment occurred during active infection, with longitudinal follow-up thereafter. Repertoires were generated with immunoSEQ multiplex PCR, while TCRdb's copy carries only in-frame clones and drops some. The repertoire holds 80,000 or so clones, with roughly 81% as singletons. The CDR3 is made up of 16 amino acids. From germline, CDR1 is SGDLS and CDR2 YYNGEE. After removal of 4 bases from V and 7 bases from J, the junction contained 11 bases not matched to a gene. This clone has a single count.

This TCR derives from a man in his sixties with COVID-19, enrolled during active disease. V gene TRBV9 combines with J gene TRBJ2-2; TRBD1 agrees at 9 bases. The sequencing sample was made of peripheral blood. CDR3 in DNA: TGTGCCAGCAGCCCCCGCGGGGACAGGGTTCACGGGGAGCTGTTTTTT. This encodes CASSPRGDRVHGELFF.